The rows below give T cell receptor beta chains drawn from one sample of a study of cytomegalovirus exposure and HLA in healthy donors. Some clones are missing from TCRdb's copy, which holds only in-frame ones; the method was immunoSEQ multiplex PCR. The sample holds under 150,000 clones, roughly 79% seen once. The source material was PBMCs. These TCRs come from a woman aged 50 to 60 in good health and CMV-seronegative. Each CDR3 is given with its conserved first and last residue. A D gene is named only where the DNA matches it firmly. Expanded clones get a size class; other rows say once, few or many, or leave the size out.

j_call	clone_size	v_call	d_call	cdr3_aa	cdr3_nt
TRBJ2-2	.	TRBV7-3	TRBD1	CASSLWTGQMNTGELFF	TGTGCCAGCAGCTTATGGACGGGACAGATGAACACCGGGGAGCTGTTTTTT
TRBJ2-1	.	TRBV5-1	TRBD2	CASSLAGGLYNEQFF	TGCGCCAGCAGCTTAGCGGGGGGACTTTACAATGAGCAGTTCTTC
TRBJ1-5	.	TRBV6-5	TRBD1	CASSPTGGGQPQHF	TGTGCCAGCAGTCCTACAGGGGGCGGTCAGCCCCAGCATTTT
TRBJ2-1	.	TRBV5-4	.	CASSPISGQHYNEQFF	TGTGCCAGCAGCCCAATTAGCGGCCAGCACTACAATGAGCAGTTCTTC
TRBJ2-1	.	TRBV11-3	.	CASSQGLREQFF	TGTGCCAGCAGCCAAGGCTTGCGGGAGCAGTTCTTC
TRBJ2-1	.	TRBV7-9	TRBD2	CASSLLSGSDEQFF	TGTGCCAGCAGCTTACTTAGCGGGAGTGATGAGCAGTTCTTC
TRBJ2-7	.	TRBV27	.	CASSSFLASYEQYF	TGTGCCAGCAGCTCCTTTTTGGCTTCCTACGAGCAGTACTTC
TRBJ2-1	few	TRBV5-1	TRBD2	CASSSSRAGGPSNEQFF	TGCGCCAGCAGCTCCAGTCGTGCGGGAGGGCCCAGCAATGAGCAGTTCTTC
TRBJ2-2	.	TRBV27	.	CASSLSMAGTGELFF	TGTGCCAGCAGTTTATCGATGGCGGGCACCGGGGAGCTGTTTTTT
TRBJ1-1	.	TRBV6-6	.	CASSSLQGTEAFF	TGTGCCAGCAGTAGCCTACAGGGTACTGAAGCTTTCTTT
TRBJ2-7	.	TRBV19	TRBD2	CATSGLASYEQYF	TGTGCCACCTCGGGACTAGCTTCCTACGAGCAGTACTTC
TRBJ2-5	.	TRBV7-2	.	CASSFMGAETQYF	TGTGCCAGCAGCTTTATGGGGGCCGAGACCCAGTACTTC
TRBJ1-5	.	TRBV5-5	.	CASSLWTRPSNQPQHF	TGTGCCAGCAGCTTGTGGACACGGCCTAGCAATCAGCCCCAGCATTTT
TRBJ1-4	.	TRBV5-4	.	CASSSRTLEKLFF	TGTGCCAGCAGCTCCCGGACTTTGGAAAAACTGTTTTTT
TRBJ2-7	.	TRBV4-1	TRBD1	CASSQDPGTESSYEQYF	TGCGCCAGCAGCCAAGACCCCGGGACAGAGAGCTCCTACGAGCAGTACTTC
TRBJ2-3	few	TRBV4-3	.	CASSQDTGTDTQYF	TGCGCCAGCAGCCAAGATACGGGCACAGATACGCAGTATTTT
TRBJ1-2	.	TRBV19	TRBD1	CASSIPSRTGGSWTYGYTF	TGTGCCAGTAGTATCCCGAGCCGGACAGGGGGCTCATGGACCTATGGCTACACCTTC
TRBJ2-7	.	TRBV29-1	TRBD1	CSVMGTVYEQYF	TGCAGCGTGATGGGGACAGTCTACGAGCAGTACTTC
TRBJ1-4	.	TRBV6-5	TRBD1	CASRHGQGGNEKLFF	TGTGCCAGCAGGCACGGACAGGGGGGTAATGAAAAACTGTTTTTT
TRBJ2-3	.	TRBV19	.	CASSIGGRASRSTDTQYF	TGTGCCAGTAGTATAGGCGGTCGGGCTAGCCGTAGCACAGATACGCAGTATTTT
TRBJ2-1	.	TRBV14	.	CASSQEYSPAYNEQFF	TGTGCCAGCAGCCAAGAGTACAGCCCCGCCTACAATGAGCAGTTCTTC
TRBJ2-7	.	TRBV27	.	CASSLYGGSYEQYF	TGTGCCAGCAGTTTATATGGAGGGAGTTACGAGCAGTACTTC
TRBJ1-1	few	TRBV6-5	.	CASSPQNRDGAGAFF	TGTGCCAGCAGCCCTCAGAACCGGGACGGAGCGGGGGCTTTCTTT
TRBJ1-4	.	TRBV27	.	CASSLRRGNEKLFF	TGTGCCAGCAGTTTACGCAGGGGTAATGAAAAACTGTTTTTT
TRBJ1-5	.	TRBV13	TRBD1	CASSFQGEQPQHF	TGTGCCAGCAGCTTTCAGGGGGAACAGCCCCAGCATTTT
TRBJ2-3	.	TRBV7-7	.	CASSSMNRADTQYF	TGTGCTAGCAGCTCCATGAACAGGGCCGATACGCAGTATTTT
TRBJ2-1	.	TRBV5-1	.	CASSLAVRGWDNEQFF	TGCGCCAGCAGCTTGGCCGTGCGCGGGTGGGACAATGAGCAGTTCTTC
TRBJ1-1	.	TRBV7-9	.	CASSFPDRGRTEAFF	TGTGCCAGCAGCTTCCCCGACCGGGGAAGAACTGAAGCTTTCTTT
TRBJ1-3	.	TRBV5-1	.	CASSEEASSGNTIYF	TGCGCCAGCAGTGAGGAGGCGTCCTCTGGAAACACCATATATTTT
TRBJ1-2	.	TRBV7-9	.	CASSLAGVEGYTF	TGTGCCAGCAGCTTAGCAGGGGTGGAAGGCTACACCTTC
TRBJ2-5	few	TRBV7-2	.	CASSQHGWGEETQYF	TGTGCCAGCAGCCAGCATGGGTGGGGAGAGGAGACCCAGTACTTC
TRBJ2-5	.	TRBV5-6	TRBD1	CASSFPPAGGEETQYF	TGTGCCAGCAGCTTCCCCCCCGCAGGGGGTGAAGAGACCCAGTACTTC
TRBJ1-3	few	TRBV7-2	.	CASSLGGGSGTIYF	TGTGCCAGCAGCTTAGGGGGGGGGTCCGGCACCATATATTTT
TRBJ1-2	.	TRBV19	.	CASSLGGLTGYGYTF	TGTGCCAGTAGTCTTGGCGGGTTAACGGGCTATGGCTACACCTTC
TRBJ2-1	.	TRBV14	.	CASSPLQGYNEQFF	TGTGCCAGCAGCCCCCTCCAGGGGTACAATGAGCAGTTCTTC
TRBJ2-6	.	TRBV30	.	CAWSINRASGANVLTF	TGTGCCTGGAGTATAAACAGGGCCTCTGGGGCCAACGTCCTGACTTTC